This is a list of T cell receptor beta chains from one sample in a study of T cell responses to AZD1222 COVID-19 vaccine. TCRdb's copy holds only in-frame clones and misses some; the assay was immunoSEQ multiplex PCR. The sample lists approximately 170,000 clones, 85% to 95% occurring once. This material consisted of peripheral blood, taken on day 0 of AZD1222 vaccination. Every receptor here comes from an adult in good health. Each CDR3 is given with its conserved first and last residue. D genes are given only for firm matches. Part of the rows lack a size; the others show once, few, many or a class for expanded clones.

d_call: -; clone_size: -; v_call: TRBV24-1; j_call: TRBJ1-6; cdr3_nt: TGTGCCACCAGTGAGGGCCCCCGGTCACCCCTCCACTTT; cdr3_aa: CATSEGPRSPLHF
d_call: -; clone_size: -; v_call: TRBV27; j_call: TRBJ2-3; cdr3_nt: TGTGCCAGCAGCTCAAGCGGGCGCACAGATACGCAGTATTTT; cdr3_aa: CASSSSGRTDTQYF
d_call: -; clone_size: few; v_call: TRBV5-6; j_call: TRBJ1-5; cdr3_nt: TGTGCCAGCAGCTTGGACAGGGATCAGCCCCAGCATTTT; cdr3_aa: CASSLDRDQPQHF
d_call: -; clone_size: -; v_call: TRBV19; j_call: TRBJ1-3; cdr3_nt: TGTGCCAGTAGCAAGGGACATCATGGAAACACCATATATTTT; cdr3_aa: CASSKGHHGNTIYF
d_call: -; clone_size: -; v_call: TRBV14; j_call: TRBJ2-7; cdr3_nt: TGTGCCAGCAGCCAAGATCCCCCCGGCGTCTACGAGCAGTACTTC; cdr3_aa: CASSQDPPGVYEQYF
d_call: -; clone_size: -; v_call: TRBV10-2; j_call: TRBJ2-5; cdr3_nt: TGCGCCAGCAGTGAGTATAGGGTTCAAGAGACCCAGTACTTC; cdr3_aa: CASSEYRVQETQYF
d_call: -; clone_size: -; v_call: TRBV28; j_call: TRBJ1-3; cdr3_nt: TGTGCCAGCAGTTTACTATGGGCCGGGGGAAACACCATATATTTT; cdr3_aa: CASSLLWAGGNTIYF
d_call: TRBD1; clone_size: -; v_call: TRBV7-9; j_call: TRBJ1-1; cdr3_nt: TGTGCCAGCAGCGCCACCGGGACAGGGTTTGCTGAAGCTTTCTTT; cdr3_aa: CASSATGTGFAEAFF
d_call: -; clone_size: -; v_call: TRBV25-1; j_call: TRBJ1-6; cdr3_nt: TGTGCCAGCGGAGGTTACGCTAATTCACCCCTCCACTTT; cdr3_aa: CASGGYANSPLHF
d_call: -; clone_size: -; v_call: TRBV14; j_call: TRBJ2-7; cdr3_nt: TGTGCCAGCAGCCAAGGCCTGAGGCGGGAGCAGTACTTC; cdr3_aa: CASSQGLRREQYF
d_call: -; clone_size: -; v_call: TRBV12-3/TRBV12-4; j_call: TRBJ2-7; cdr3_nt: TGTGCCAGCAGTTTCGCTCACTACGAGCAGTACTTC; cdr3_aa: CASSFAHYEQYF
d_call: -; clone_size: few; v_call: TRBV5-1; j_call: TRBJ1-4; cdr3_nt: TGCGCCAGCAGCTGGCAGGGTGGAGAAGATGAAAAACTGTTTTTT; cdr3_aa: CASSWQGGEDEKLFF
d_call: -; clone_size: -; v_call: TRBV4-1; j_call: TRBJ2-7; cdr3_nt: TGCGCCAGCAGCCGTCTACCAACCTCCGGGGACCGATCCTACGAGCAGTACTTC; cdr3_aa: CASSRLPTSGDRSYEQYF
d_call: -; clone_size: -; v_call: TRBV7-9; j_call: TRBJ1-2; cdr3_nt: TGTGCCAGCAGTCCACTTGGGGGTCGCCTTGATGGCTACACCTTC; cdr3_aa: CASSPLGGRLDGYTF
d_call: TRBD1; clone_size: -; v_call: TRBV11-3; j_call: TRBJ2-1; cdr3_nt: TGTGCCAGCAGCCGAAGGACAGGGGAGGGGTATGAGCAGTTCTTC; cdr3_aa: CASSRRTGEGYEQFF
d_call: -; clone_size: -; v_call: TRBV30; j_call: TRBJ2-7; cdr3_nt: TGTGCCTGGAGTGGGAAACAGGGCCTGGGCTACGAGCAGTACTTC; cdr3_aa: CAWSGKQGLGYEQYF
d_call: -; clone_size: -; v_call: TRBV5-5; j_call: TRBJ2-6; cdr3_nt: TGTGCCAGCAGCTTGGGAGTTTTGGGGACCCGAGGGGCCAACGTCCTGACTTTC; cdr3_aa: CASSLGVLGTRGANVLTF
d_call: TRBD2; clone_size: -; v_call: TRBV5-1; j_call: TRBJ2-3; cdr3_nt: TGCGCCAGCAGCTTGGTGCTGGCTAGCGGGAGGACATGGGGCACAGATACGCAGTATTTT; cdr3_aa: CASSLVLASGRTWGTDTQYF
d_call: -; clone_size: -; v_call: TRBV6-2/TRBV6-3; j_call: TRBJ2-7; cdr3_nt: TGTGCCAGCAGTCCCCGGGACCTCCCCTACGAGCAGTACTTC; cdr3_aa: CASSPRDLPYEQYF
d_call: TRBD1; clone_size: -; v_call: TRBV28; j_call: TRBJ1-1; cdr3_nt: TGTGCCAGCAGGAATCAGGGGGTCGGGAACACTGAAGCTTTCTTT; cdr3_aa: CASRNQGVGNTEAFF
d_call: -; clone_size: -; v_call: TRBV28; j_call: TRBJ1-1; cdr3_nt: TGTGCCAGCAGTTTATCGGGGGTGGGGGTGCTAACTGAAGCTTTCTTT; cdr3_aa: CASSLSGVGVLTEAFF
d_call: -; clone_size: -; v_call: TRBV24-1; j_call: TRBJ1-2; cdr3_nt: TGTGCCACCAGTGATTTGAATAAAGGGGGCTACACCTTC; cdr3_aa: CATSDLNKGGYTF
d_call: TRBD2; clone_size: -; v_call: TRBV19; j_call: TRBJ2-7; cdr3_nt: TGTGCCAGTAGTGATGAAGGACTAGCGGTATTC; cdr3_aa: CASSDEGLAVF
d_call: -; clone_size: once; v_call: TRBV5-1; j_call: TRBJ1-4; cdr3_nt: TGCGCCAGCAGCCCGGCGGAGTTTGCAACTAATGAAAAACTGTTTTTT; cdr3_aa: CASSPAEFATNEKLFF
d_call: TRBD1; clone_size: -; v_call: TRBV10-3; j_call: TRBJ1-3; cdr3_nt: TGTGCCATCAAAAGGGGGCTAGAAGGAAACACCATATATTTT; cdr3_aa: CAIKRGLEGNTIYF
d_call: TRBD2; clone_size: -; v_call: TRBV3-1/TRBV3-2; j_call: TRBJ2-2; cdr3_nt: TGTGCCAGCAGCCTTGGCGGACTAGCGGGAGGAAACACCGGGGAGCTGTTTTTT; cdr3_aa: CASSLGGLAGGNTGELFF
d_call: TRBD1; clone_size: -; v_call: TRBV5-4; j_call: TRBJ2-7; cdr3_nt: TGTGCCAGCAGCGACCAGGGGGCTGACGAGCAGTACTTC; cdr3_aa: CASSDQGADEQYF